The 29 T cell receptor beta chains in this list originate from one sample, sequenced in a study of beta chain features in type 1 diabetes. Antigens of these TCRs are unknown. Expressed TCRB transcripts were sequenced after all isolated RNA was converted to cDNA. Sequenced by immunoSEQ multiplex PCR; TCRdb stores in-frame clones only, minus some. The sample carries 95,000 to 150,000 clones, 16% recorded once. Study-level results: Shortening of TCRB CDR3s, moderate but significant, appeared in all four CD4+ subsets of Type 1 diabetes patients.

Sequenced material: central memory CD4+ T cells from blood. The receptors shown here come from a young man with type 1 diabetes.

This clone was counted once. The rearrangement joins TRBV6-5 to TRBJ2-7, with 7 bases matching TRBD1. Germline CDR1 and CDR2: MNHEY and SVGAGI. J was trimmed by 5 bases and V by 10 bases; bases with no gene match: 8. The CDR3 length is 12 residues. The CDR3 nucleotides are TGTGCCACCAGAGGGACAGCCGACGAGCAGTACTTC. Protein: CATRGTADEQYF.

This CDR3 reads CASSQFLGPGYTF. The DNA of the CDR3 is TGTGCCAGCAGCCAATTCCTGGGGCCCGGCTACACCTTC. The chain recombines TRBV14 with TRBJ1-2, with D perhaps TRBD1 (5 bases). V gave up 2 bases and J gave up 8 bases, with 12 bases separating them. This CDR3 contains 13 residues. Germline V lookup: CDR1 SGHDN, CDR2 FVKESK.

CDR3 sequence: CASSLENEQYF. CDR3 nucleotide sequence: TGTGCCAGCAGCTTAGAAAACGAGCAGTACTTC. This chain uses TRBV7-9 with TRBJ2-7; no definite D call. V was trimmed by 1 base and J by 5 bases, leaving 3 bases between them. This CDR3 contains 11 residues. Germline V gene lookup returns CDR1 SEHNR and CDR2 FQNEAQ (reference sequence).

This clone is deemed medium-sized. This chain connects TRBV7-2 to TRBJ2-1; D could derive from TRBD1 or TRBD2 (5 bases each). V was clipped by 7 bases and J by 1 base, with 17 bases between them. CDR1 and CDR2 (germline): SGHTA, FQGNSA. The CDR3 consists of 16 residues. The DNA of the CDR3 is TGTGCCAGCAACCCTATTAGTGGGACGTCCTACAATGAGCAGTTCTTC. It is translated as CASNPISGTSYNEQFF.

This chain connects TRBV30 to TRBJ1-2, with TRBD1 as a possible D gene (5 bases). The CDR3 is 13 amino acids. The V gene's germline CDR1 is GTSNPN and CDR2 SVGIG (reference sequence). Trimming stripped 2 bases from V and 2 bases from J, with 9 bases between. The CDR3 loop is CAWSPRANYGYTF. The CDR3 DNA is TGTGCCTGGAGTCCCAGGGCCAACTATGGCTACACCTTC. Variable domain in full (rest from reference TRBV30 and TRBJ1-2): SQTIHQWPATLVQPVGSPLSLECTVEGTSNPNLYWYRQAAGRGLQLLFYSVGIGQISSEVPQNLSASRPQDRQFILSSKKLLLSDSGFYLCAWSPRANYGYTFGSGTRLTVV.

This clone was seen more than once but under ten times. The rearrangement links TRBV11-2 to TRBJ2-7; perhaps TRBD1 as D (5 bases). Per the germline V gene, CDR1 is SGHAT and CDR2 is FQNNGV. Trimming shortened V by 5 bases and J by 6 bases, and 17 bases separated the two germline ends. The CDR3 totals 14 residues. CDR3 sequence reads: CASSPQGESGEQYF. CDR3 nucleotide sequence: TGTGCCAGCAGCCCACAAGGGGAATCGGGCGAGCAGTACTTC.

The rearrangement joins TRBV5-1 to TRBJ2-6, with 7 bases that match TRBD2. The CDR3 extends over 17 amino acids. Losses at the gene ends were 0 bases for V and 1 base for J; bases not matched to a gene: 4. Germline V lookup: CDR1 SGHRS, CDR2 YFSETQ. For the CDR3, the DNA is TGCGCCAGCAGCTTGGAACTAGCGAAATCTGGGGCCAACGTCCTGACTTTC. This sequence encodes CASSLELAKSGANVLTF.

This clone was seen only a few times. The V gene is TRBV5-1, the J gene TRBJ1-4; weak D call: TRBD1 (5 bases). The CDR3 sequence is 17 residues long. V lost 4 bases and J 12 bases, leaving 28 bases between the germline ends. Germline CDR1 SGHRS, CDR2 YFSETQ. Here the CDR3 reads CASSIKPPGSDTRELFF. The DNA of the CDR3 is TGCGCCAGCAGCATTAAACCTCCAGGGAGTGATACTCGGGAACTGTTTTTT. Based on the CDR3 plus reference TRBV5-1 and TRBJ1-4, the full variable domain is KAGVTQTPRYLIKTRGQQVTLSCSPISGHRSVSWYQQTPGQGLQFLFEYFSETQRNKGNFPGRFSGRQFSNSRSEMNVSTLELGDSALYLCASSIKPPGSDTRELFFGSGTQLSVL.

The chain links TRBV9 to TRBJ2-5; TRBD2 matches 9 bases. CDR1 is SGDLS and CDR2 is YYNGEE in the germline V gene. This CDR3 spans 14 amino acids. After removal of 3 bases from V and 5 bases from J, the junction contained 5 bases not matched to a gene. CDR3 in amino acids: CASSATSGRETQYF. The CDR3 DNA sequence: TGTGCCAGCAGCGCGACTAGCGGCAGGGAGACCCAGTACTTC. Full variable domain (rest looked up from reference TRBV9 and TRBJ2-5): DSGVTQTPKHLITATGQRVTLRCSPRSGDLSVYWYQQSLDQGLQFLIQYYNGEERAKGNILERFSAQQFPDLHSELNLSSLELGDSALYFCASSATSGRETQYFGPGTRLLVL.

This clone has a count of ten or more. This sequence joins TRBV28 and TRBJ1-1; the match to TRBD1 covers 7 bases. The CDR3 is made up of 17 amino acids. The junction had 18 bases not matched to a gene; V was cut back by 7 bases and J by 4 bases. CDR1 is MDHEN and CDR2 is SYDVKM in the germline V gene. Here the CDR3 reads CASTPTGALPSSTEAFF. The CDR3 DNA follows: TGTGCCAGCACCCCAACAGGGGCGCTGCCCTCGAGCACTGAAGCTTTCTTT.

Details on this clone: A clone one base away is much larger, so this may be a read error. The J gene is TRBJ2-5, the V gene TRBV29-1, with D uncertain. The CDR3 has 12 amino acids. The V gene lost 7 bases and the J gene lost 3 bases, with 12 bases spanning the gap. The germline CDR1 and CDR2 sequences are SQVTM and ANQGSEA. CDR3 sequence: CSGDPQKETQYF. CDR3 sequence (DNA): TGCAGCGGTGACCCACAGAAAGAGACCCAGTACTTC.

This clone was counted a few times. The V and J genes are TRBV7-2 and TRBJ2-5; D is ambiguous. The germline V and J ends were trimmed by 4 bases and 4 bases, with 4 bases remaining between them. CDR1 and CDR2 (germline): SGHTA, FQGNSA. CDR3 length: 11 amino acids. The CDR3 loop reads CASSSSETQYF. For the CDR3, the DNA is TGTGCCAGCAGCTCCTCAGAGACCCAGTACTTC.

The V and J genes are TRBV15 and TRBJ2-7, with D hard to call. Germline values: CDR1 LNHNV, CDR2 YYDKDF (reference sequence). Trimming pared 0 bases from V and 2 bases from J, leaving 20 bases between. This CDR3 has 18 amino acids. CDR3 DNA: TGTGCCACCAGCAGAGATCGAAGTAGGGCGTTCGTCCCCTACGAGCAGTACTTC. It codes for CATSRDRSRAFVPYEQYF. Complete variable domain (other parts from reference TRBV15 and TRBJ2-7): DAMVIQNPRYQVTQFGKPVTLSCSQTLNHNVMYWYQQKSSQAPKLLFHYYDKDFNNEADTPDNFQSRRPNTSFCFLDIRSPGLGDTAMYLCATSRDRSRAFVPYEQYFGPGTRLTVT.

This clone occurred a few times. The gene calls are TRBV2 and TRBJ2-1; D unresolved. The germline CDR1 and CDR2 sequences are SNHLY and FYNNEI. Between the trimmed V and J ends, which lost 5 bases and 5 bases, there was a span of 7 bases. The CDR3 length is 12 residues. As DNA, the CDR3 is TGTGCCAGCAGTTTCATAAACAATGAGCAGTTCTTC. Its translation is CASSFINNEQFF.

This chain links TRBV19 with TRBJ2-7; 7 bases match TRBD1. The CDR3 sequence is 13 residues long. The trim removed 6 bases at V and 2 bases at J, leaving 4 bases unmatched. Per the germline V gene, CDR1 is LNHDA and CDR2 is SQIVND (reference sequence). CDR3 residues: CASSRGQPYEQYF. In nucleotides, the CDR3 is TGTGCCAGTAGCAGGGGACAGCCCTACGAGCAGTACTTC.

The chain has TRBV6-5 and TRBJ2-5; 9 nucleotides align to TRBD1. The CDR3 loop spans 15 amino acids. The V gene's germline CDR1 is MNHEY and CDR2 SVGAGI. J gave up 3 bases and V 4 bases, and 6 bases lay outside the gene matches. The chain's CDR3 is CASSLTGGPEETQYF. The CDR3 coding sequence is TGTGCCAGCAGTTTGACAGGGGGACCAGAAGAGACCCAGTACTTC.

The chain employs TRBV11-2 and TRBJ2-7; the D gene is possibly TRBD1 (5 bases). The ends were cut back, 4 bases at V and 5 bases at J, with 9 bases in the middle. This CDR3 has 12 amino acids. Germline CDR1 is SGHAT and CDR2 is FQNNGV. For the CDR3, the DNA is TGTGCCAGCAGCTCAGGGTCCAACGAGCAGTACTTC. This sequence encodes CASSSGSNEQYF. Full variable domain (missing parts from reference TRBV11-2 and TRBJ2-7): EAGVAQSPRYKIIEKRQSVAFWCNPISGHATLYWYQQILGQGPKLLIQFQNNGVVDDSQLPKDRFSAERLKGVDSTLKIQPAKLEDSAVYLCASSSGSNEQYFGPGTRLTVT.

This clone was seen only a few times. The V and J genes are TRBV18 and TRBJ2-2; no reliable D call. The ends were cut back, 3 bases at V and 3 bases at J, with 11 bases in the middle. There are 15 residues in the CDR3. Germline values: CDR1 KGHSH, CDR2 LQKENI. DNA of the CDR3: TGTGCCAGCTCACCCCTGGACCGGGACACCGGGGAGCTGTTTTTT. Residues: CASSPLDRDTGELFF.

The chain carries TRBV5-6 and TRBJ1-5, with TRBD1 identical over 10 bases. CDR3 length: 16 residues. V lost 4 bases and J lost 7; bases outside the gene matches: 11. Germline V CDR1 and CDR2: SGHDT, YYEEEE. CDR3 protein: CASSVSLGQGGQPQHF. The DNA of the CDR3 is TGTGCCAGCAGCGTGTCCTTAGGACAGGGGGGCCAGCCCCAGCATTTT.

The J gene is TRBJ1-1, the V gene TRBV1; the table's D call, TRBD1, was not checked against the DNA. TRBV1 is classified as a pseudogene. The CDR3 totals 15 residues. The CDR3 DNA sequence: TGCACCAGCAGCCAAGACAGGGGCCTGAACACTGAAGCTTTCTTT. Encoded protein: CTSSQDRGLNTEAFF.

The chain recombines TRBV11-2 with TRBJ2-3; possible D gene TRBD1, 6 bases. Trimming shortened V by 5 bases and J by 1 base, and 13 bases separated the two germline ends. The CDR3 totals 15 residues. Germline values: CDR1 SGHAT, CDR2 FQNNGV. This CDR3 is CASSNRVTGTDTQYF. CDR3 in DNA: TGTGCCAGCAGCAACAGGGTTACGGGCACAGATACGCAGTATTTT.

The chain couples TRBV30 to TRBJ1-4; 9 nucleotides line up with TRBD1. With V trimmed by 7 bases and J by 7 bases, 4 bases remained unmatched. The CDR3 contains 12 residues. Germline V gene sequence: CDR1 GTSNPN, CDR2 SVGIG (reference sequence). CDR3 nucleotide sequence: TGTGCCTTGGGACAGGGAAGTGAAAAACTGTTTTTT. Its protein is CALGQGSEKLFF.

This clone was observed a handful of times. The chain carries TRBV25-1 and TRBJ2-3, with 8 bases identical to TRBD1. Germline assignment: CDR1 MGHDK and CDR2 SYGVNS. CDR3 length: 13 residues. Trimming removed 5 bases from V and 8 bases from J; junction bases left unmatched: 6. The CDR3: CASSTRGQGTQYF. CDR3 DNA sequence: TGTGCCAGCAGTACCAGGGGGCAGGGTACGCAGTATTTT.

This chain links TRBV4-1 with TRBJ2-3; D unresolved. Trimming pared 1 base from V and 0 bases from J, leaving 17 bases between. This CDR3 contains 18 residues. Looked up from germline, CDR1 is MGHRA and CDR2 is YSYEKL. As DNA, the CDR3 is TGCGCCAGCAGCCAAGTCACGCTACCCTCATCTAGCACAGATACGCAGTATTTT. Its protein product is CASSQVTLPSSSTDTQYF.

This clone was recorded a few times. The chain is built from TRBV7-9 and TRBJ2-5, with D possibly TRBD1 on 5 matching bases. The CDR3 runs to 11 residues. Germline V CDR1 and CDR2: SEHNR, FQNEAQ (reference sequence). The V and J ends lost 8 bases and 5 bases respectively, with 9 bases between them. For the CDR3, the DNA is TGTGCCAGCGGGGCCCATGAGACCCAGTACTTC. Translation gives CASGAHETQYF.

This chain joins TRBV19 and TRBJ2-1; 13 bases agree with TRBD2. In germline, CDR1 is LNHDA, CDR2 SQIVND (reference sequence). V lost 3 bases and J lost 7; bases outside the gene matches: 3. The CDR3 extends over 15 amino acids. The CDR3 nucleotides read TGTGCCAGTAGTATGGGACTAGCGGGGAGAAATGAGCAGTTCTTC. This encodes CASSMGLAGRNEQFF.

The J gene is TRBJ2-2, the V gene TRBV29-1; 7 bases line up with TRBD1. The CDR3 loop spans 13 amino acids. The V gene end was trimmed by 7 bases and the J gene end by 7 bases; junction bases not matched to a gene: 9. In germline, CDR1 is SQVTM, CDR2 ANQGSEA. This CDR3 reads CSARQGKDGELFF. DNA for the CDR3: TGCAGCGCTAGACAGGGTAAAGACGGGGAGCTGTTTTTT.

This clone was recorded at least ten times. V is TRBV14 and J is TRBJ1-1; no reliable D call. CDR3 length equals 13 residues. Trimming removed 7 bases from V and 0 bases from J, with 9 bases in between. Germline V CDR1 and CDR2: SGHDN, FVKESK. CDR3 DNA sequence: TGTGCCAGCACCGCAAATATGAACACTGAAGCTTTCTTT. This translates into CASTANMNTEAFF.

The rearrangement links TRBV11-2 to TRBJ2-1; 8 bases are a match to TRBD2. CDR3 size: 13 residues. CDR1 and CDR2 (germline): SGHAT, FQNNGV. V gave up 1 base and J gave up 8 bases; unmatched junction bases: 1. CDR3 sequence: CASSLVAGYEQFF. In nucleotides, the CDR3 is TGTGCCAGCAGCTTAGTAGCGGGGTATGAGCAGTTCTTC.